The 6 T cell receptor beta chains below were found in one sample sequenced in a study of CD8 T cells in ankylosing spondylitis. TCRdb itself ran the 5' RACE reads through MiXCR, one entry per CDR3 protein. This sample carries 700,000 to 1,000,000 distinct CDR3 sequences, over 9.5% of them seen once, and the ten largest clones take roughly 0.51%. Study results and limitations: Roughly eight highly homologous variants made up a TCR beta motif that seemed to typify ankylosing spondylitis blood.

No cognate antigen is known for these TCRs. Sequencing was done on a sample of blood, either unsorted or a sorted T cell fraction (not recorded which). These TCRs come from a male donor with ankylosing spondylitis.

The gene calls are TRBV12-3 or TRBV12-4 and TRBJ2-1, with D perhaps matching TRBD2 (7 bases). The CDR3 is made up of 14 amino acids. Trimming left V 8 bases short and J 9 bases short, with 20 bases between. The CDR3, as DNA: TGTGCCAGCGGGGGGGGCCCACCTTACCGTGAGCAGTTCTTC. Translating it yields CASGGGPPYREQFF.

This chain joins TRBV30 and TRBJ2-7; 7 positions agree with TRBD2. Losses at the gene ends were 4 bases for V and 6 bases for J; bases not matched to a gene: 6. Per germline, CDR1 GTSNPN and CDR2 SVGIG (reference sequence). This CDR3 region has 12 residues. The CDR3 nucleotides read TGTGCCTGGACCATGGGAGGGAGCGAGCAGTACTTC. Translated, it gives CAWTMGGSEQYF.

This clonotype was found a few times. The chain carries TRBV29-1 and TRBJ1-2, with 7 bases fitting TRBD1. Germline CDR1 reads SQVTM; CDR2 reads ANQGSEA. The V segment lost 7 bases and the J segment 8 bases; nucleotides outside the gene matches: 7. This CDR3 is built from 11 residues. CDR3 protein: CSGTGAGGYTF. The CDR3 coding sequence is TGCAGCGGTACAGGGGCAGGAGGCTACACCTTC.

The CDR3 sequence: CASSLMVPSVGTEAFF. For the CDR3, the DNA is TGTGCCAGCAGCTTAATGGTCCCCTCTGTGGGCACTGAAGCTTTCTTT. The chain is built from TRBV7-6 and TRBJ1-1; no reliable D call. The CDR3 sequence is 16 residues long. Germline V lookup: CDR1 SGHVS, CDR2 FNYEAQ. V lost 2 bases, J lost 4 bases, and 17 bases lay in between.

The chain has TRBV5-1 and TRBJ2-3, with TRBD2 matching 16 bases. With 4 bases clipped from V and 4 bases from J, the junction kept 3 bases outside the gene matches. This CDR3 region has 16 residues. From germline, CDR1 is SGHRS and CDR2 YFSETQ. The CDR3, as DNA: TGCGCCAGCAGCCCCGGGACTAGCGGGAGGGCAGATACGCAGTATTTT. This sequence encodes CASSPGTSGRADTQYF.

This clonotype was picked up many times. The chain uses TRBV6-2 or TRBV6-3 and TRBJ1-2; the match to TRBD1 covers 12 bases. V was pared by 0 bases and J by 4 bases, with 3 bases of the junction left unmatched. The CDR3 length is 16 residues. The germline gives CDR1 MNHEY, CDR2 SVGEGT. The CDR3 DNA follows: TGTGCCAGCAGTTACTCTGGGACAGGGGGCTCCTATGGCTACACCTTC. This codes for CASSYSGTGGSYGYTF.